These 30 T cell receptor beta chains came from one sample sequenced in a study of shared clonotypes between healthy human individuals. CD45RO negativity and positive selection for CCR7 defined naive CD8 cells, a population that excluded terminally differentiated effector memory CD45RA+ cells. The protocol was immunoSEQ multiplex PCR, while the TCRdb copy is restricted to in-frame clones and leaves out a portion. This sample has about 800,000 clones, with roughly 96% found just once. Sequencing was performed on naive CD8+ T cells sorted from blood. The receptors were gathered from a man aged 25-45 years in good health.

Written as DNA, the CDR3 is TGCGCCAGCAGCCAAGAGTACTCGTACGAGCAGTACTTC. Residues: CASSQEYSYEQYF. The chain links TRBV4-3 to TRBJ2-5, with unresolved D. The last part of the DNA fits TRBJ2-7 better; the J call may be wrong. From germline, CDR1 is LGHNA and CDR2 YSLEER. The CDR3 spans 13 residues.

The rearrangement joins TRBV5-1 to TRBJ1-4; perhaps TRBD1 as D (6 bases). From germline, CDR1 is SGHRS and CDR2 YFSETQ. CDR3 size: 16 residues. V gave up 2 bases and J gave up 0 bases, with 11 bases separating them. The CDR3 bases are TGCGCCAGCAGCTTTGGACAGATTGCAACTAATGAAAAACTGTTTTTT. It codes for CASSFGQIATNEKLFF.

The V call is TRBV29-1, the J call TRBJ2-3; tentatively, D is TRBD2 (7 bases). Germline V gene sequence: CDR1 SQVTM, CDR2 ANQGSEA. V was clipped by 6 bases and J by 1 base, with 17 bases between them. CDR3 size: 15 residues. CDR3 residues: CSVEPRGGGTDTQYF. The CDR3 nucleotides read TGCAGCGTCGAACCCCGAGGGGGGGGCACAGATACGCAGTATTTT.

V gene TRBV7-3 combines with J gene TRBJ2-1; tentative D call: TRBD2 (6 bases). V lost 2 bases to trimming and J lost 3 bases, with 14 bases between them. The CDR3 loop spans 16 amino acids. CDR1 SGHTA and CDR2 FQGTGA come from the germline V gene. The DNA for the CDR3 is TGTGCCAGCAGCTTATTGGGCGGAGGGGTCTACAATGAGCAGTTCTTC. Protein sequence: CASSLLGGGVYNEQFF.

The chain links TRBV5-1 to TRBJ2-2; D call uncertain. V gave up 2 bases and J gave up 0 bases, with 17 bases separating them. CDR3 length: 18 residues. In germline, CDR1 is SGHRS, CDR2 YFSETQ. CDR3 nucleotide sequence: TGCGCCAGCAGCTTCCAATTCAACAAGAACCCGAACACCGGGGAGCTGTTTTTT. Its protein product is CASSFQFNKNPNTGELFF.

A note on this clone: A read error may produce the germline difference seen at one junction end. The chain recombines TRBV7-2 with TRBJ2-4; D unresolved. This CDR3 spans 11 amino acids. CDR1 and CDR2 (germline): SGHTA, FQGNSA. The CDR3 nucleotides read TGTGCCAGCCGTACCAACAACATTCAGTACTTC. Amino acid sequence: CASRTNNIQYF.

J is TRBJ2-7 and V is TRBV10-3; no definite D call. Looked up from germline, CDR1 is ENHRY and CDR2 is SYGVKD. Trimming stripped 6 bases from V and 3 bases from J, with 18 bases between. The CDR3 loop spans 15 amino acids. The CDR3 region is CAIRLDQNSNYEQYF. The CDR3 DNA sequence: TGTGCCATCAGGCTAGACCAAAATTCAAACTACGAGCAGTACTTC.

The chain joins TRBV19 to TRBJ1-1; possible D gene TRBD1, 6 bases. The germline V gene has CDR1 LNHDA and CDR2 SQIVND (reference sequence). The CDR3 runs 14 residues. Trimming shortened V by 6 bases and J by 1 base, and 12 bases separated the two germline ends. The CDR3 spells CASSYGTPNTEAFF. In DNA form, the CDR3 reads TGTGCCAGTAGCTACGGGACACCGAACACTGAAGCTTTCTTT.

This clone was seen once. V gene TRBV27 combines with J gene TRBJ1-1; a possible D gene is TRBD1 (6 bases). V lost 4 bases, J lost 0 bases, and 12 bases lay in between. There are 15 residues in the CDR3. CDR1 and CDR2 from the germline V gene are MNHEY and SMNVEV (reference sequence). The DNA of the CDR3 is TGTGCCAGCAGTTACAGGGTGGACATGAACACTGAAGCTTTCTTT. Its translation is CASSYRVDMNTEAFF.

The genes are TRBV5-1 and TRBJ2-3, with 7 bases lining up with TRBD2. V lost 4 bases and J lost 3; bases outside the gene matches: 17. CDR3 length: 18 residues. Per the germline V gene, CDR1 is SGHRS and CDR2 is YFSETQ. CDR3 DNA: TGCGCCAGCAGCCACGGGGCTAGCGGAGGGAGTTGGACAGATACGCAGTATTTT. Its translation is CASSHGASGGSWTDTQYF.

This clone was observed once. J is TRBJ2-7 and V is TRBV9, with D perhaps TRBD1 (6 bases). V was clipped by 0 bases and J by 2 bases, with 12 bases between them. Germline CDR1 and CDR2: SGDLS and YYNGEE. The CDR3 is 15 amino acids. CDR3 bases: TGTGCCAGCAGCGTAGGGCCAGGGGCGACCTACGAGCAGTACTTC. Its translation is CASSVGPGATYEQYF.

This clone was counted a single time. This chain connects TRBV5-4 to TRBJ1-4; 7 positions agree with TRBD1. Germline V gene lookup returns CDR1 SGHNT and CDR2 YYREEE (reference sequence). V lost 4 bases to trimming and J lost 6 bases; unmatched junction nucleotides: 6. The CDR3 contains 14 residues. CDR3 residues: CASSHTGEDEKLFF. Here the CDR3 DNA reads TGTGCCAGCAGCCATACAGGGGAGGATGAAAAACTGTTTTTT.

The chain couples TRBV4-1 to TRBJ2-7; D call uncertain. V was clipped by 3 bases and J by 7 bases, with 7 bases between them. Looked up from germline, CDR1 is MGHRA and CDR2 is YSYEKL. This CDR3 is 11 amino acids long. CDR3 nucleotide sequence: TGCGCCAGCAGCCACGGGCAGGAGCAGTACTTC. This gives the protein CASSHGQEQYF.

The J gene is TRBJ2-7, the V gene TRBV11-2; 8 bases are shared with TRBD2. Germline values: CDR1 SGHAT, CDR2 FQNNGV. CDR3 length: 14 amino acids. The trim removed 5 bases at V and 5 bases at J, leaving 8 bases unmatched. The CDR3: CASSSQRELDEQYF. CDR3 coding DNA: TGTGCCAGCAGCAGCCAGCGGGAGCTCGACGAGCAGTACTTC.

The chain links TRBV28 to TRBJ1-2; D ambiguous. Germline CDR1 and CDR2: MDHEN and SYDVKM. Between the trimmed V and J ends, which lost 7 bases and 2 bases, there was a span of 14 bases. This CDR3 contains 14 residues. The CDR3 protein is CASTLVLGNYGYTF. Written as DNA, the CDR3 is TGTGCCAGCACCCTCGTCCTAGGGAACTATGGCTACACCTTC.

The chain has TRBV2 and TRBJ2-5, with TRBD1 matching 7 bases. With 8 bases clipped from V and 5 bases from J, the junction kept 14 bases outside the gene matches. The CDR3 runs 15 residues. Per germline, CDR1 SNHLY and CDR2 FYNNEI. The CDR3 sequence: CASLDRVLYGETQYF. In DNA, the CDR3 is TGTGCCAGCCTAGACAGGGTCCTGTATGGGGAGACCCAGTACTTC.

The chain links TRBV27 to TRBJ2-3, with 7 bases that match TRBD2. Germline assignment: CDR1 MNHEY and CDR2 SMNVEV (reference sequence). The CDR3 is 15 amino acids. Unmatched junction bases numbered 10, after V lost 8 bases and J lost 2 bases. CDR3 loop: CASWSSSGFTDTQYF. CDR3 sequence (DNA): TGTGCCAGCTGGTCATCTAGCGGTTTCACAGATACGCAGTATTTT.

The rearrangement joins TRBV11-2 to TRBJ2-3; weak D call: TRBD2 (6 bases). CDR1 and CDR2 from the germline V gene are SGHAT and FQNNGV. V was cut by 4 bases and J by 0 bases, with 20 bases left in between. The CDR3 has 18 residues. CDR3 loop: CASSSYLASSGSTDTQYF. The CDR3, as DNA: TGTGCCAGCAGCTCTTACCTTGCCTCCAGCGGGAGCACAGATACGCAGTATTTT.

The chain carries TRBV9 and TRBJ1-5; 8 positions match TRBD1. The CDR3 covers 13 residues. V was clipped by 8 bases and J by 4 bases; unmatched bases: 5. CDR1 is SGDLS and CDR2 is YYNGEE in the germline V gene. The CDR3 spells CARWDRWNQPQHF. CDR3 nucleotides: TGTGCCAGGTGGGACAGGTGGAATCAGCCCCAGCATTTT.

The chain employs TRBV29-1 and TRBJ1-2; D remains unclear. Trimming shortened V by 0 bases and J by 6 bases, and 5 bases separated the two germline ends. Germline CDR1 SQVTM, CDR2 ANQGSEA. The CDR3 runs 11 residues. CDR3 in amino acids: CSVEDQDGYTF. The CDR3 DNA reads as TGCAGCGTTGAAGATCAGGATGGCTACACCTTC.

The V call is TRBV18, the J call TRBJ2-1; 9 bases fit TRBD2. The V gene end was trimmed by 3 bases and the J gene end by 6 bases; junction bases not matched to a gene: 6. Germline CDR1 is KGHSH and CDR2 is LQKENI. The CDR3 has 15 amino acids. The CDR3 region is CASSPSASGINEQFF. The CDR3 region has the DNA TGTGCCAGCTCACCCTCGGCTAGCGGGATCAATGAGCAGTTCTTC.

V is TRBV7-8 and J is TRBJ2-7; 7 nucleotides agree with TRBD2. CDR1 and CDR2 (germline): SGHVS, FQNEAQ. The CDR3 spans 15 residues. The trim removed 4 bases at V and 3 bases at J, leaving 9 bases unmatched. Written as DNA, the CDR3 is TGTGCCAGCAGCTCTAGGCCGGGCGGGAGCTACGAGCAGTACTTC. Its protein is CASSSRPGGSYEQYF.

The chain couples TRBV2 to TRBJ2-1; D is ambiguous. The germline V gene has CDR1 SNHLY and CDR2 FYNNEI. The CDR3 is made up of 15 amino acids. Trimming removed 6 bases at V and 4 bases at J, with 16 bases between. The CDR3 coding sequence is TGTGCCAGCAGCCGATACCAGGACGGATACAATGAGCAGTTCTTC. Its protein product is CASSRYQDGYNEQFF.

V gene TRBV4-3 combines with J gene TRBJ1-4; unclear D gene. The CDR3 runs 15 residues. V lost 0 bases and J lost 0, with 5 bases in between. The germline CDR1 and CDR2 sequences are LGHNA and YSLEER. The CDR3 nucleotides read TGCGCCAGCAGCCAAGATCCAACAACTAATGAAAAACTGTTTTTT. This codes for CASSQDPTTNEKLFF.

The CDR3 is CAWSGGDGYTF. CDR3 bases: TGTGCCTGGAGTGGGGGTGATGGCTACACCTTC. The V and J genes are TRBV30 and TRBJ1-2, with no clear D. In germline, CDR1 is GTSNPN, CDR2 SVGIG (reference sequence). The CDR3 is 11 amino acids. V lost 1 base and J lost 6, with 6 bases in between.

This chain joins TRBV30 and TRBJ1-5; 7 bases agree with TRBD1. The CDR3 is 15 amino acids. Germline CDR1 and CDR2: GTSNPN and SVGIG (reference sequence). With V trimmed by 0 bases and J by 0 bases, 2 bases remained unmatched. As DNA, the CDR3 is TGTGCCTGGAGTGTCACAGGGGCTAGCAATCAGCCCCAGCATTTT. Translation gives CAWSVTGASNQPQHF.

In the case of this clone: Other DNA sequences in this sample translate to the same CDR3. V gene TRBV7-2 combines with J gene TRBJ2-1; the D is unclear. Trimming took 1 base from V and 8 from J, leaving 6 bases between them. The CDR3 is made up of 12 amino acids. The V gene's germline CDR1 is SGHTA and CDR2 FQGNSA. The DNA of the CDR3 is TGTGCCAGCAGCTTAGAATATGATGAGCAGTTCTTC. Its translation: CASSLEYDEQFF. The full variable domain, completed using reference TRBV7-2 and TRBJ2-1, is GAGVSQSPSNKVTEKGKDVELRCDPISGHTALYWYRQSLGQGLEFLIYFQGNSAPDKSGLPSDRFSAERTGGSVSTLTIQRTQQEDSAVYLCASSLEYDEQFFGPGTRLTVL.

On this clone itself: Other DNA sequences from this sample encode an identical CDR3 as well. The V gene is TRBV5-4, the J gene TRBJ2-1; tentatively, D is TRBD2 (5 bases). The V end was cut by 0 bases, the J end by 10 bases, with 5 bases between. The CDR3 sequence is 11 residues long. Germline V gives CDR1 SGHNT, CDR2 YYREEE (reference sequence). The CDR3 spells CASSLGREQFF. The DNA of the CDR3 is TGTGCCAGCAGCTTGGGGAGGGAGCAGTTCTTC.

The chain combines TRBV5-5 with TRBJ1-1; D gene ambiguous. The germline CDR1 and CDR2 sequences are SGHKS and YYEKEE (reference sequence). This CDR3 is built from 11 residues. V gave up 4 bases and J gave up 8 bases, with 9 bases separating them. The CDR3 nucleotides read TGTGCCAGCAGCGGCTTGGGCGAAGCTTTCTTT. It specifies CASSGLGEAFF.

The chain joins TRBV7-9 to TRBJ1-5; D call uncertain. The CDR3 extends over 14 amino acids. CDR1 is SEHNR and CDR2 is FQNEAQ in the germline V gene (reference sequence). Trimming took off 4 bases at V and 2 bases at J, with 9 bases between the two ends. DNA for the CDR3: TGTGCCAGCAGCTCCGGGCTACGCAATCAGCCCCAGCATTTT. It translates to CASSSGLRNQPQHF.